This is a list of T cell receptor beta chains from one sample in a study of CD8+CD57+ T cells in acquired aplastic anemia. MiXCR, run by TCRdb on the reads, gives a single entry per CDR3 protein. The repertoire holds about 400,000 distinct CDR3 sequences, with about two thirds as singletons. The sequencing input was sorted CD4+, CD8+, or CD8+CD57+ T cells (not recorded which) from PBMCs. The origin of the receptors is a human donor in good health, serving as a control. Both conserved end residues are part of each CDR3. The order of the fields is V gene, D gene, J gene, clone size, CDR3 protein, CDR3 DNA. The D gene is left open where the match is weak. The size entry is marked missing in some rows and otherwise reads once, few, many or a size class.

TRBV20-1,NA,TRBJ2-3,NA,CSARGSALADTQYF,TGCAGTGCTAGGGGATCCGCGCTAGCGGATACGCAGTATTTT
TRBV9,NA,TRBJ2-3,NA,CASSVGAGTADTQYF,TGTGCCAGCAGCGTAGGCGCGGGGACCGCAGATACGCAGTATTTT
TRBV20-1,NA,TRBJ1-3,NA,CSASTTRLVLYF,TGCAGTGCTAGCACAACCCGACTAGTTCTATATTTT
TRBV7-9,NA,TRBJ1-4,once,CASSLGLGDTQDFFF,TGTGCCAGCAGCTTAGGATTAGGAGATACGCAGGATTTTTTTTTT
TRBV10-1,TRBD1,TRBJ1-1,NA,CASSGNRDSMNTEAFF,TGCGCCAGCAGTGGCAACCGGGACAGCATGAACACTGAAGCTTTCTTT
TRBV6-6,TRBD1,TRBJ1-6,NA,CASSPGTETSPLHF,TGTGCCAGCAGTCCCGGGACAGAAACTTCACCCCTCCACTTT
TRBV19,NA,TRBJ2-6,many,CASSITGTGANVLTF,TGTGCCAGTAGTATCACCGGGACAGGGGCCAACGTCCTGACTTTC
TRBV15,TRBD1,TRBJ2-5,NA,CATSREGQSQETQYF,TGTGCCACCAGCAGAGAGGGACAGTCCCAAGAGACCCAGTACTTC
TRBV24-1,TRBD2,TRBJ2-5,many,CATSELAGYQETQYF,TGTGCCACCAGTGAGCTAGCGGGGTACCAAGAGACCCAGTACTTC
TRBV30,NA,TRBJ1-6,many,CACSGHNNSPLHF,TGTGCCTGCTCGGGACATAATAATTCACCCCTCCACTTT
TRBV7-2,NA,TRBJ2-3,NA,CASSYWTGRDTQYF,TGTGCCAGCAGCTACTGGACGGGGCGTGATACGCAGTATTTT
TRBV6-2/TRBV6-3,NA,TRBJ2-7,many,CASSYLSSVYEQYF,TGTGCCAGCAGTTACCTCTCCAGCGTGTACGAGCAGTACTTC
TRBV5-4,TRBD2,TRBJ2-5,NA,CASSRTGPGGQETQYF,TGTGCCAGCAGTCGGACGGGACCGGGGGGGCAAGAGACCCAGTACTTC
TRBV15,NA,TRBJ1-2,NA,CATSTATWDGGYTF,TGTGCCACCAGCACTGCTACTTGGGATGGGGGCTACACCTTC
TRBV9,TRBD1,TRBJ1-4,NA,CASSSRRGGSKDVF,TGTGCCAGCAGCTCCCGCCGAGGGGGCTCAAAGGATGTTTTT
TRBV7-6,NA,TRBJ2-1,NA,CASSTSETQRSEEEQFF,TGTGCCAGCAGCACCTCGGAGACCCAGAGATCGGAAGAGGAGCAGTTCTTC
TRBV7-3,TRBD2,TRBJ2-1,NA,CASSLNGGLNEQLF,TGTGCCAGCAGCTTGAACGGGGGGTTGAATGAGCAGTTATTC
TRBV9,NA,TRBJ2-2,NA,CASSESETGIFGLFF,TGTGCCAGCAGCGAATCGGAGACGGGTATCTTCGGGCTGTTTTTT
TRBV7-3,NA,TRBJ2-1,NA,CASSFTGEVNEQFF,TGTGCCAGCAGCTTCACAGGGGAGGTCAATGAGCAGTTCTTC
TRBV7-2,NA,TRBJ2-3,NA,CASSRRLTAESQPF,TGTGCCAGCAGCCGCCGTCTGACCGCAGAGAGTCAGCCCTTT
TRBV5-1,NA,TRBJ2-5,many,CASSPGSEETQYF,TGCGCCAGCAGCCCGGGATCTGAAGAGACCCAGTACTTC
TRBV10-1,NA,TRBJ1-5,NA,CASSERADQPQHF,TGCGCCAGCAGTGAGCGGGCGGACCAGCCCCAGCATTTT
TRBV7-2,NA,TRBJ2-1,NA,CASSHRGGGAVEQFF,TGTGCCAGCAGCCATAGGGGGGGGGGGGCCGTAGAGCAGTTCTTC
TRBV20-1,NA,TRBJ1-5,many,CSATRGGQPQHF,TGCAGTGCAACCAGGGGAGGGCAGCCCCAGCATTTT
TRBV7-9,NA,TRBJ1-2,few,CASSMTDGYTF,TGTGCCAGCAGTATGACAGATGGCTACACCTTC
TRBV9,TRBD1,TRBJ1-3,NA,CASSNRRDRRNTF,TGTGCCAGCAGCAACCGACGGGACAGGAGGAACACCTTT
TRBV7-3,TRBD2,TRBJ2-6,NA,CASSAPRGGNSLPF,TGCGCCAGCAGTGCTCCGCGGGGGGGGAATTCACTGCCTTTC
TRBV10-3,NA,TRBJ2-7,NA,CAISDQARGGTYEQYF,TGTGCCATCAGTGACCAGGCGCGGGGCGGTACCTACGAGCAGTACTTC